A single sample gave rise to the 17 T cell receptor beta chains below, sequenced in a study of T cells in Graves' hyperthyroidism and ophthalmopathy. Researchers took RNA transcripts and amplified the TCR beta CDR3 regions from them. TCR CDR3 regions were first amplified by RT-PCR with HTBI primers. MiXCR, applied by TCRdb to the multiplex PCR reads, yields one record per CDR3 protein. This table holds about 840,000 distinct CDR3 sequences, 38% found once. Material for sequencing was blood. The receptors come from a man aged 18 to 35 with Graves' hyperthyroidism.

This chain links TRBV6-5 with TRBJ1-5; D gene ambiguous. The CDR3 has 15 amino acids. The germline V gene encodes CDR1 MNHEY and CDR2 SVGAGI. V lost 0 bases to trimming and J lost 6 bases, with 12 bases between them. The DNA for the CDR3 is TGTGCCAGCAGTTACTCGGCGGCGGGTAGTCAGCCCCAGCATTTT. It yields the protein CASSYSAAGSQPQHF.

The CDR3 nucleotides are TGTGCCAGTACAGCTAGCGGGAGGGCAAGGGTGCAGTTCTTC. Translation gives CASTASGRARVQFF. V and J are TRBV19 and TRBJ2-5; 12 bases align to TRBD2. The J call may be incorrect, as the DNA end agrees better with TRBJ2-1. The germline V gene has CDR1 LNHDA and CDR2 SQIVND (reference sequence). The CDR3 has 14 residues.

With respect to this clonotype: The junction departs from germline at one end; a sequencing error may be responsible. This chain connects TRBV15 to TRBJ1-2, with TRBD1 identical over 11 bases. The germline V gene has CDR1 LNHNV and CDR2 YYDKDF (reference sequence). The CDR3 has 12 residues. DNA of the CDR3: TGTGCCACCAGCAGAAAGGGACAGGGGGTCCTCTTC. Protein product: CATSRKGQGVLF.

The chain employs TRBV9 and TRBJ2-5; perhaps TRBD1 as D (6 bases). CDR1 and CDR2 from the germline V gene are SGDLS and YYNGEE. The CDR3 has 13 amino acids. V lost 4 bases, J lost 5 bases, and 12 bases lay in between. This CDR3 reads CASSRQAVETQYF. The DNA of the CDR3 is TGTGCCAGCAGCAGACAGGCTGTGGAGACCCAGTACTTC.

For this clonotype: A read error may be the cause here, since a much bigger clone is one base away. The rearrangement joins TRBV25-1 to TRBJ1-3; D gene uncertain. CDR3 size: 14 residues. V lost 6 bases, J lost 0 bases, and 9 bases lay in between. Germline V CDR1 and CDR2: MGHDK, SYGVNS. CDR3 in amino acids: CASSGPGSGNTIYF. In DNA, the CDR3 is TGTGCCAGCAGCGGGCCAGGCTCTGGAAACACCATATATTTT.

Comments on this clonotype: Its ends do not fully match the called genes, so a read error is possible. The rearrangement links TRBV10-3 to TRBJ1-1, with unresolved D. Germline loops: CDR1 ENHRY, CDR2 SYGVKD. The CDR3 consists of 15 residues. DNA of the CDR3: TGTGCCAGCAGTGAATCCGGCAGCCTGAACACTGAAGCTTTCTTT. Translated: CASSESGSLNTEAFF.

This clonotype was recorded many times. This chain links TRBV7-9 with TRBJ1-5, with D possibly TRBD1 on 5 matching bases. Germline loops: CDR1 SEHNR, CDR2 FQNEAQ (reference sequence). The CDR3 length is 15 residues. Trimming removed 2 bases at V and 8 bases at J, with 16 bases between. This chain's CDR3 is CASSLTRDLEEPQHF. The DNA of the CDR3 is TGTGCCAGCAGCTTAACCCGGGACCTCGAGGAGCCCCAGCATTTT.

The sample holds one count of this clonotype. One end of the junction varies from germline; a read error may be responsible. The gene calls are TRBV10-3 and TRBJ1-1; D uncertain. This CDR3 has 16 amino acids. Germline V gene lookup returns CDR1 ENHRY and CDR2 SYGVKD. This CDR3 reads CASSHTRYQVNTEAFF. The CDR3 region has the DNA TGTGCCAGCAGTCACACCCGATACCAGGTGAACACTGAAGCTTTCTTT.

This clonotype showed up many times. The chain combines TRBV20-1 with TRBJ1-2; D gene uncertain. Germline V CDR1 and CDR2: DFQATT, SNEGSKA (reference sequence). The CDR3 length is 11 residues. Deletions cut 2 bases from V and 6 bases from J, with 7 bases between. CDR3 sequence: CSARIQHGYTF. Written as DNA, the CDR3 is TGCAGTGCTAGAATACAACATGGCTACACCTTC.

This clonotype was picked up a small number of times. The V and J genes are TRBV6-1 and TRBJ2-7, with TRBD2 as a possible D gene (5 bases). CDR1 is MNHNS and CDR2 is SASEGT in the germline V gene. Trimming removed 5 bases from V and 3 bases from J, with 17 bases in between. This CDR3 is built from 15 residues. The CDR3 DNA sequence: TGTGCCAGCAGTCGAGCTTACCCCGAGGGCTACGAGCAGTACTTC. Amino acids: CASSRAYPEGYEQYF.

This clonotype was detected many times. The chain links TRBV9 to TRBJ2-5; the D is unclear. The V gene lost 3 bases and the J gene lost 0 bases, with 3 bases spanning the gap. The CDR3 is made up of 12 amino acids. In germline, CDR1 is SGDLS, CDR2 YYNGEE. CDR3: CASSADQETQYF. The CDR3 region has the DNA TGTGCCAGCAGCGCGGACCAAGAGACCCAGTACTTC.

The CDR3 DNA sequence: TGCAGAGTGGACAGGGGGGACACCTTC. Its translation is CRVDRGDTF. This rearrangement joins TRBV29-1 to TRBJ1-2; 10 bases match TRBD1. This CDR3 has 9 amino acids. The germline V gene has CDR1 SQVTM and CDR2 ANQGSEA.

A few counts support this clonotype. V and J are TRBV12-3 or TRBV12-4 and TRBJ1-2; D may be TRBD1 (5 bases). V was shortened by 2 bases and J by 6 bases, with 13 bases between the two germline ends. The CDR3 is 14 residues long. The CDR3 region is CASSLMGEGDGYTF. The DNA for the CDR3 is TGTGCCAGCAGTTTAATGGGGGAAGGTGATGGCTACACCTTC.

CDR3 in DNA: TGCAGTGCTCGGGCGGGCCTACAAGAGACCCAGTACTTC. Its protein is CSARAGLQETQYF. V and J are TRBV20-1 and TRBJ2-5; D perhaps matches TRBD2 (5 bases). The CDR3 consists of 13 residues. V was clipped by 5 bases and J by 2 bases, with 12 bases between them. Germline values: CDR1 DFQATT, CDR2 SNEGSKA (reference sequence).

This clonotype has only one observation. The chain joins TRBV20-1 to TRBJ1-4; D gene unclear. This CDR3 spans 13 amino acids. The V end was cut by 7 bases, the J end by 5 bases, with 14 bases between. Germline CDR1 and CDR2: DFQATT and SNEGSKA (reference sequence). The CDR3 DNA sequence: TGCAGTGGTGGAAGAAGGATCAATGAAAAACTGTTTTTT. Translating it yields CSGGRRINEKLFF.

This chain joins TRBV11-2 and TRBJ1-3; no clear D gene. The CDR3 contains 15 residues. Looked up from germline, CDR1 is SGHAT and CDR2 is FQNNGV. The ends were cut back, 6 bases at V and 2 bases at J, with 14 bases in the middle. The CDR3 coding sequence is TGTGCCAGCAGTTACTCCGGTCTTCCTGGAAACACCATATATTTT. The encoded protein is CASSYSGLPGNTIYF.

A remark on this clonotype: The junction and the germline gene differ at one end; a read error may be behind it. The V gene is TRBV5-1, the J gene TRBJ2-2, with 7 bases matching TRBD1. The CDR3 covers 15 residues. Germline V gene data show CDR1 as SGHRS and CDR2 as YFSETQ. The CDR3 nucleotides read TGCGCCAGCAGCTCCGCGACAGGGAACCCCGGGGAGCTGTTTTTT. It is translated as CASSSATGNPGELFF.